This is a list of T cell receptor beta chains from one sample in a study of blood T cell repertoires in COVID-19. The data were produced by immunoSEQ multiplex PCR, yet TCRdb's version contains in-frame clones alone and is incomplete. The sample lists over 200,000 clones, more than 80% occurring once. The sequenced sample was PBMCs or T cells enriched from blood (not recorded which). The origin of the receptors is a man in his sixties who had recovered from COVID-19. Both conserved end residues are part of each CDR3. D genes are given only for firm matches. Clone size is not always given. Where it is, it says once, few, many or a class for expanded clones.

J gene: TRBJ2-4; D gene: -; clone size: -; V gene: TRBV5-1; CDR3 DNA: TGCGCCAGCAGAACCGACAGGGATGGAGGGCAGTACTTC; CDR3 protein: CASRTDRDGGQYF
J gene: TRBJ2-5; D gene: TRBD1; clone size: -; V gene: TRBV6-2/TRBV6-3; CDR3 DNA: TGTGCCAGCAGTTACTCTGGGACAGGGTTGTTTGAGACCCAGTACTTC; CDR3 protein: CASSYSGTGLFETQYF
J gene: TRBJ2-2; D gene: -; clone size: -; V gene: TRBV5-1; CDR3 DNA: TGCGCCAGCAGCTTGACAAGGGACTCGAACACCGGGGAGCTGTTTTTT; CDR3 protein: CASSLTRDSNTGELFF
J gene: TRBJ2-1; D gene: -; clone size: -; V gene: TRBV9; CDR3 DNA: TGTGCCAGCAGCGTAGCGTCCGGGATTCGGAATGAGCAGTTCTTC; CDR3 protein: CASSVASGIRNEQFF
J gene: TRBJ2-3; D gene: -; clone size: -; V gene: TRBV7-9; CDR3 DNA: TGTGCCACCTCCGAGCTTCGGGGGGCGCGTACAGATACGCAGTATTTT; CDR3 protein: CATSELRGARTDTQYF
J gene: TRBJ1-1; D gene: TRBD1; clone size: -; V gene: TRBV7-2; CDR3 DNA: TGTGCCAGCAGCTCCCGGACAGGGGGGTTGAACACTGAAGCTTTCTTT; CDR3 protein: CASSSRTGGLNTEAFF
J gene: TRBJ2-3; D gene: -; clone size: -; V gene: TRBV12-5; CDR3 DNA: TGTGCTAGTGCTCGGGGTGGGGGCGGCACAGATACGCAGTATTTT; CDR3 protein: CASARGGGGTDTQYF
J gene: TRBJ1-1; D gene: TRBD1; clone size: few; V gene: TRBV2; CDR3 DNA: TGTGCCAGCAGTGCTTTAATGACAGGGACTGAAGCTTTCTTT; CDR3 protein: CASSALMTGTEAFF
J gene: TRBJ2-3; D gene: TRBD1; clone size: -; V gene: TRBV6-5; CDR3 DNA: TGTGCCAGCAGCCCGACAGGGTTAGCAGATACGCAGTATTTT; CDR3 protein: CASSPTGLADTQYF
J gene: TRBJ2-3; D gene: -; clone size: -; V gene: TRBV4-3; CDR3 DNA: TGCGCCAGCAGCCAACAAATGGACAGAAGCACAGATACGCAGTATTTT; CDR3 protein: CASSQQMDRSTDTQYF
J gene: TRBJ2-5; D gene: TRBD2; clone size: -; V gene: TRBV9; CDR3 DNA: TGTGCCAGCAGCGTTGGGACTAGCGGGGGGGCAGAGGAGACCCAGTACTTC; CDR3 protein: CASSVGTSGGAEETQYF
J gene: TRBJ1-3; D gene: TRBD1; clone size: -; V gene: TRBV6-1; CDR3 DNA: TGTGCCAGCATCCCCGGGGACAGGGCTGGAAACACCATATATTTT; CDR3 protein: CASIPGDRAGNTIYF